This T cell receptor beta chain was documented in a study of cytomegalovirus exposure and HLA in healthy donors. Germline-derived CDR1 and CDR2 are MNHNY and SVGAGI (reference sequence). The CDR3 runs to 13 residues. The ends were cut back, 4 bases at V and 0 bases at J, with 4 bases in the middle. Use of 60 Vbeta and 13 Jbeta primers characterized the PCR. Authors' processing steps: Unique TCR beta chains numbered approximately 80 million in a later analysis, with roughly 10 million shared. The table came from immunoSEQ multiplex PCR; TCRdb's copy has only in-frame clones and leaves some out. For V, J and clone size, that table is used; D and trimming come from the DNA. This table has 200,000 to 250,000 clones, 70% to 90% appearing once. This clone came up a few times.

The TCR sequence derives from a woman aged 60-75 years in good health and CMV-seropositive. The chain has TRBV6-6 and TRBJ1-5, with no clear D. The sequencing sample was made of PBMCs. In DNA form, the CDR3 reads TGTGCCAGCAGTTCCGGTAGCAATCAGCCCCAGCATTTT. It specifies CASSSGSNQPQHF.